This TCR beta chain appears in the sequencing data of a study of CD4 T cells in relation to SARS-CoV-2 and coronaviruses. Whole-study results and caveats: In around 60% of donors, memory CD4+ clonotypes crossrecognized SARS-CoV-2 and at least one common cold coronavirus spike.

Unexposed donor CD4+ T cells date from about 2011-2018, before the COVID-19 pandemic. CD4 enrichment then naive enrichment separated naive from memory CD4+ cells. Deep TCR-beta sequencing used DNA from uncultured naive and memory CD4+ T cells. Method: immunoSEQ multiplex PCR; TCRdb's copy keeps in-frame clones and lacks some. The repertoire consists of under 90,000 clones, with about 92% occurring once and the leading ten covering approximately 0.2%. A remark on this clone: The antigen is unknown.

Sample: naive CD4+ T cells from PBMCs. Subset in this sample: naive CD4+ T cells isolated by negative enrichment. The receptor was derived from a human donor in good health.

This chain's CDR3 is CAWTRTSDEQFF. The DNA for the CDR3 is TGTGCCTGGACAAGGACTAGTGATGAGCAGTTCTTC. The chain uses TRBV30 and TRBJ2-1, with 7 bases lining up with TRBD2. The germline V gene encodes CDR1 GTSNPN and CDR2 SVGIG (reference sequence). V was pared by 4 bases and J by 8 bases, with 5 bases of the junction left unmatched. The CDR3 covers 12 residues.